One and the same sample provided the 29 T cell receptor beta chains below, sequenced in a study of PD-1 blockade in mismatch repair-deficient tumors. Their cognate antigens are unknown. Clones were read by immunoSEQ multiplex PCR, and TCRdb kept only the in-frame ones, dropping some. The data hold roughly 10,000 clones, with about 86% observed a single time. The time point is: roughly 10-day in vitro stimulation with candidate neoantigen peptide 2. The specimen was cells cultured in vitro, collected from a patient treated with pembrolizumab. These receptors all stem from an adult with mismatch repair-deficient cancer.

In this sample, this clone turned up a few times. The CDR3 DNA follows: TGCGCCAGCAGTGGCCCGGGACAGGGACTCCACGAGCAGTACTTC. Translation: CASSGPGQGLHEQYF. The chain combines TRBV5-1 with TRBJ2-7, with TRBD1 matching 9 bases. The CDR3 loop spans 15 amino acids. The trim removed 5 bases at V and 5 bases at J, leaving 11 bases unmatched. Germline lookup yields CDR1 SGHRS and CDR2 YFSETQ.

This clone was counted a few times. The genes are TRBV30 and TRBJ2-7, with D possibly TRBD2 on 6 matching bases. Germline CDR1 GTSNPN, CDR2 SVGIG (reference sequence). The V end was cut by 0 bases, the J end by 1 base, with 10 bases between. The CDR3 contains 14 residues. The CDR3 nucleotides read TGTGCCTGGAGTGTTATGGGACTTTCCTACGAGCAGTACTTC. Amino acids: CAWSVMGLSYEQYF.

V gene TRBV5-1 combines with J gene TRBJ2-7; TRBD1 aligns across 10 bases. The trim removed 4 bases at V and 5 bases at J, leaving 6 bases unmatched. This CDR3 is built from 14 residues. Germline values: CDR1 SGHRS, CDR2 YFSETQ. CDR3 region: CASSRGTGENEQYF. The CDR3 DNA is TGCGCCAGCAGCCGAGGGACAGGGGAAAACGAGCAGTACTTC.

This chain connects TRBV5-1 to TRBJ2-1; TRBD2 aligns across 9 bases. Germline V gives CDR1 SGHRS, CDR2 YFSETQ. This CDR3 has 16 residues. After removal of 4 bases from V and 9 bases from J, the junction contained 14 bases not matched to a gene. CDR3 in DNA: TGCGCCAGCAGCCAAAACCTAGCGGGAATATTCGCTGAGCAGTTCTTC. Its translation: CASSQNLAGIFAEQFF.

The rearrangement joins TRBV11-2 to TRBJ2-2; D gene unclear. There are 15 residues in the CDR3. V lost 1 base and J 4 bases, leaving 10 bases between the germline ends. CDR1 is SGHAT, CDR2 FQNNGV, per germline. CDR3 nucleotides: TGTGCCAGCAGCTTAGTCCGCGGAACCACCGGGGAGCTGTTTTTT. Encoded protein: CASSLVRGTTGELFF.

The rearrangement joins TRBV6-6 to TRBJ2-5; D gene ambiguous. Trimming removed 8 bases from V and 4 bases from J, with 8 bases in between. The germline CDR1 and CDR2 sequences are MNHNY and SVGAGI (reference sequence). The CDR3 is 11 residues long. CDR3 sequence: CASFRGETQYF. The CDR3 bases are TGTGCCAGCTTCCGAGGAGAGACCCAGTACTTC.

The genes are TRBV11-2 and TRBJ2-5; the D gene is possibly TRBD2 (7 bases). Germline CDR1 SGHAT, CDR2 FQNNGV. Trimming shortened V by 6 bases and J by 4 bases, and 15 bases separated the two germline ends. The length of the CDR3 is 14 residues. CDR3 nucleotides: TGTGCCAGCAGAGGGGGGGTCAATGGAGAGACCCAGTACTTC. Its translation is CASRGGVNGETQYF.

This clone showed up just once. J is TRBJ1-1 and V is TRBV9; D is unclear. With 6 bases removed from V and 4 bases from J, the gap between germline ends came to 13 bases. CDR3 length: 13 residues. Per germline, CDR1 SGDLS and CDR2 YYNGEE. The DNA of the CDR3 is TGTGCCAGCACCGAAATGTTTGGCACTGAAGCTTTCTTT. Translated: CASTEMFGTEAFF. Complete variable domain (other parts from reference TRBV9 and TRBJ1-1): DSGVTQTPKHLITATGQRVTLRCSPRSGDLSVYWYQQSLDQGLQFLIQYYNGEERAKGNILERFSAQQFPDLHSELNLSSLELGDSALYFCASTEMFGTEAFFGQGTRLTVV.

The chain couples TRBV7-3 to TRBJ1-1, with D hard to call. Germline assignment: CDR1 SGHTA and CDR2 FQGTGA. Trimming stripped 3 bases from V and 1 base from J, with 6 bases between. The length of the CDR3 is 13 residues. The CDR3 region has the DNA TGTGCCAGCAGCTTGGATCCGAACACTGAAGCTTTCTTT. Translating it yields CASSLDPNTEAFF.

To note about this clone: Germline is not matched at one junction end, which may reflect a read error. This chain joins TRBV30 and TRBJ2-7; 12 nucleotides align to TRBD1. The CDR3 is 13 amino acids. Germline lookup yields CDR1 GTSNPN and CDR2 SVGIG (reference sequence). The CDR3 loop reads CAWSSLGTGGVLF. The CDR3 DNA follows: TGTGCCTGGAGCTCCCTCGGGACAGGGGGCGTCCTCTTC. Looking up the rest from reference TRBV30 and TRBJ2-7 gives the full variable domain: SQTIHQWPATLVQPVGSPLSLECTVEGTSNPNLYWYRQAAGRGLQLLFYSVGIGQISSEVPQNLSASRPQDRQFILSSKKLLLSDSGFYLCAWSSLGTGGVLFGPGTRLTVT.

V and J are TRBV5-6 and TRBJ2-1; 9 nucleotides agree with TRBD1. The CDR3 has 16 residues. Unmatched junction bases numbered 4, after V lost 2 bases and J lost 1 base. The germline gives CDR1 SGHDT, CDR2 YYEEEE. The chain's CDR3 is CASSLVGQGSYNEQFF. Written as DNA, the CDR3 is TGTGCCAGCAGCTTAGTCGGACAGGGGTCCTACAATGAGCAGTTCTTC.

V and J are TRBV11-2 and TRBJ2-7; 10 bases match TRBD2. Germline loops: CDR1 SGHAT, CDR2 FQNNGV. The CDR3 totals 14 residues. V dropped 5 bases and J dropped 4; count of bases not matched to a gene: 5. The CDR3 is CASSTVSGRYEQYF. CDR3 nucleotides: TGTGCCAGCAGCACCGTTAGCGGGAGGTACGAGCAGTACTTC.

This chain links TRBV29-1 with TRBJ2-3, with TRBD2 matching 12 bases. This CDR3 has 15 residues. Per the germline V gene, CDR1 is SQVTM and CDR2 is ANQGSEA. Trimming cost V 5 bases and J 2 bases; bases outside gene matches: 5. Here the CDR3 DNA reads TGCAGCGTTACGACTAGCGGGGGACCCACAGATACGCAGTATTTT. Amino acids: CSVTTSGGPTDTQYF.

This sequence joins TRBV15 and TRBJ2-5; 8 nucleotides match TRBD1. CDR3 length equals 13 residues. Germline values: CDR1 LNHNV, CDR2 YYDKDF (reference sequence). V lost 8 bases to trimming and J lost 2 bases; unmatched junction nucleotides: 4. CDR3 nucleotides: TGTGCCACCCGCACAGGGGGGCAAGAGACCCAGTACTTC. Its translation is CATRTGGQETQYF.

The chain has TRBV5-1 and TRBJ1-4, with D maybe TRBD1 (6 bases). Germline lookup yields CDR1 SGHRS and CDR2 YFSETQ. V lost 7 bases, J lost 5 bases, and 12 bases lay in between. The CDR3 consists of 13 residues. In DNA form, the CDR3 reads TGCGCCAGCCGGGGACAACTGAATGAAAAACTGTTTTTT. Protein sequence: CASRGQLNEKLFF.

The CDR3 region is CASSFNGGPNYGYTF. The CDR3 region has the DNA TGTGCCAGCAGTTTTAACGGGGGCCCTAACTATGGCTACACCTTC. The chain carries TRBV28 and TRBJ1-2; possibly TRBD1 for D (6 bases). V lost 3 bases, J lost 0 bases, and 11 bases lay in between. This CDR3 has 15 residues. The germline CDR1 and CDR2 sequences are MDHEN and SYDVKM.

This clone was found a few times. The chain employs TRBV5-4 and TRBJ1-2; D is possibly TRBD1 (5 bases). Germline V gene sequence: CDR1 SGHNT, CDR2 YYREEE (reference sequence). Trimming removed 3 bases at V and 2 bases at J, with 11 bases between. This CDR3 is built from 14 residues. Here the CDR3 reads CASSSDIFNYGYTF. The CDR3 region has the DNA TGTGCCAGCAGCTCGGACATTTTCAACTATGGCTACACCTTC.

The V and J genes are TRBV5-4 and TRBJ2-2, with D unresolved. V was trimmed by 3 bases and J by 9 bases, leaving 12 bases between them. This CDR3 comprises 13 residues. The V gene's germline CDR1 is SGHNT and CDR2 YYREEE (reference sequence). CDR3 loop: CASSSSSARELFF. The DNA for the CDR3 is TGTGCCAGCAGCTCCAGTAGTGCCCGGGAGCTGTTTTTT.

The J gene is TRBJ2-1, the V gene TRBV9; 12 bases match TRBD2. The V segment lost 2 bases and the J segment 2 bases; nucleotides outside the gene matches: 5. This CDR3 region has 17 residues. Germline V gene data show CDR1 as SGDLS and CDR2 as YYNGEE. This CDR3 reads CASSVTLAGGPYNEQFF. In DNA form, the CDR3 reads TGTGCCAGCAGCGTCACGCTAGCGGGAGGGCCCTACAATGAGCAGTTCTTC.

This chain connects TRBV4-2 to TRBJ1-3; TRBD1 might be the D (6 bases). CDR1 and CDR2 from the germline V gene are LGHNA and YNFKEQ. The ends were cut back, 2 bases at V and 1 base at J, with 15 bases in the middle. This CDR3 comprises 17 residues. In nucleotides, the CDR3 is TGTGCCAGCAGCCAACTCATTACAGGGAGGTCTGGAAACACCATATATTTT. Amino acids: CASSQLITGRSGNTIYF.

The chain couples TRBV15 to TRBJ2-7, with 7 bases identical to TRBD1. The CDR3 is 16 residues long. After removal of 0 bases from V and 3 bases from J, the junction contained 8 bases not matched to a gene. The germline gives CDR1 LNHNV, CDR2 YYDKDF (reference sequence). Here the CDR3 DNA reads TGTGCCACCAGCAGAGATTTGGCAGGGGGAATCTACGAGCAGTACTTC. It is translated as CATSRDLAGGIYEQYF.

This chain joins TRBV29-1 and TRBJ2-1, with 12 bases that match TRBD2. Trimming cost V 0 bases and J 4 bases; bases outside gene matches: 4. The length of the CDR3 is 16 residues. Germline-derived CDR1 and CDR2 are SQVTM and ANQGSEA. The CDR3 region is CSVEERLAGEYNEQFF. The CDR3 DNA reads TGCAGCGTTGAAGAACGACTAGCGGGGGAATACAATGAGCAGTTCTTC.

This chain joins TRBV27 and TRBJ2-7; D perhaps matches TRBD2 (6 bases). In germline, CDR1 is MNHEY, CDR2 SMNVEV (reference sequence). The CDR3 has 15 amino acids. V was trimmed by 10 bases and J by 1 base, leaving 20 bases between them. The CDR3 DNA reads TGTGCCAACTGGGAGAGGCTAGCGAGTTCCTACGAGCAGTACTTC. Translated, it gives CANWERLASSYEQYF.

V usage is TRBV7-3 and J usage is TRBJ1-6, with 8 bases that match TRBD1. Germline V gene lookup returns CDR1 SGHTA and CDR2 FQGTGA. Trimming cost V 5 bases and J 8 bases; bases outside gene matches: 5. This CDR3 has 14 residues. The CDR3 DNA sequence: TGTGCCAGCAGCCAGACAGGGGTTGATTCACCCCTCCACTTT. Translation: CASSQTGVDSPLHF.

This clone occurred once. The chain joins TRBV19 to TRBJ2-1, with 9 bases aligning to TRBD1. Germline CDR1 LNHDA, CDR2 SQIVND (reference sequence). V shed 9 bases, J shed 6 bases, and the junction held 27 bases outside the gene matches. The CDR3 is 20 amino acids. CDR3 region: CASARRTSRDRVQSINEQFF. In DNA form, the CDR3 reads TGTGCCAGCGCGAGAAGAACGTCCCGGGACAGGGTTCAATCTATCAATGAGCAGTTCTTC.

The chain carries TRBV5-1 and TRBJ1-2, with TRBD1 matching over 10 bases. CDR1 SGHRS and CDR2 YFSETQ come from the germline V gene. V lost 4 bases to trimming and J lost 4 bases; unmatched junction nucleotides: 7. This CDR3 contains 15 residues. As DNA, the CDR3 is TGCGCCAGCAGCCCAGGGGACAGGGGCATCTATGGCTACACCTTC. It specifies CASSPGDRGIYGYTF.

The chain is built from TRBV6-4 and TRBJ2-3; D might be TRBD2 (5 bases). Germline CDR1 reads MRHNA; CDR2 reads SNTAGT. The CDR3 loop spans 14 amino acids. V was trimmed by 3 bases and J by 2 bases, leaving 9 bases between them. The CDR3 sequence is CASSEGEITDTQYF. CDR3 bases: TGTGCCAGCAGTGAGGGAGAGATCACAGATACGCAGTATTTT.

This chain connects TRBV6-5 to TRBJ2-5; maybe TRBD1 (7 bases). The CDR3 runs 16 residues. The germline gives CDR1 MNHEY, CDR2 SVGAGI. V shed 2 bases and J shed 3 bases, with 16 bases lying between them. Here the CDR3 reads CASSYPGLRGEETQYF. The CDR3 nucleotides read TGTGCCAGCAGTTACCCGGGACTCAGGGGGGAAGAGACCCAGTACTTC.

The sample holds one count of this clone. This rearrangement joins TRBV18 to TRBJ2-1, with 12 positions matching TRBD2. The germline V gene encodes CDR1 KGHSH and CDR2 LQKENI. This CDR3 spans 17 amino acids. V shed 3 bases and J 7 bases; nucleotides not matched to a gene: 10. The CDR3 here is CASSPPGLAGTGNEQFF. The DNA of the CDR3 is TGTGCCAGCTCACCGCCGGGACTAGCGGGTACTGGGAATGAGCAGTTCTTC.